What follows describes a single T cell receptor (beta chain). Its antigen is still unknown. In germline, CDR1 is ENHRY, CDR2 SYGVKD. This CDR3 has 14 amino acids. The V gene lost 0 bases and the J gene lost 0 bases, with 6 bases spanning the gap. CD45RO-negative, CCR7-selected cells formed the naive CD8 fraction, which excluded terminally differentiated effector memory CD45RA+ cells. The sample comes from a study of shared clonotypes between healthy human individuals. General study points: Naive subsets usually exceeded memory subsets in estimated richness. Investigators collected only blood, and repertoires in tissues likely differ. Clonotypes that were shared across a handful of donors made up 4.5% to 5% of naive CD4 clonotypes.

Investigators spread the genomic DNA of each subset evenly over several immunoSEQ plates. Produced via immunoSEQ multiplex PCR; TCRdb's table is partial and in-frame only. The table lists under 2,000,000 clones, about 95% of them singletons. Material: naive CD8+ T cells sorted from blood. The TCR comes from a man aged 18 to 35 in good health. The chain carries TRBV10-3 and TRBJ2-7; D is ambiguous. CDR3 in amino acids: CAISESPDSYEQYF. DNA for the CDR3: TGTGCCATCAGTGAGTCACCAGACTCCTACGAGCAGTACTTC.